This passage covers 18 T cell receptor beta chains from one sample sequenced in a study of blood T cell repertoires in COVID-19 (TCRdb year 2020). The library was produced with the immunoSEQ multiplex PCR assay. As stored in TCRdb, this immuneACCESS dataset retains in-frame rearrangements with V and J assigned. A fraction of the clones does not appear; measured against another copy, unresolved V genes explain less than half of the discrepancy, and the remainder lacks a known reason. Present in this sample are around 260,000 clones, approximately 83% of which were seen just once. The ten largest make up approximately 4% of the sample. The sequenced sample was PBMCs or T cells enriched from blood (not recorded which). These receptor sequences come from a woman in her twenties or thirties who had recovered from COVID-19.

The V gene is TRBV2, the J gene TRBJ2-1; 9 bases match TRBD1. The germline CDR1 and CDR2 sequences are SNHLY and FYNNEI. The CDR3 is 16 amino acids. The V segment lost 6 bases and the J segment 5 bases; nucleotides outside the gene matches: 11. CDR3 nucleotides: TGTGCCAGCAGCGGAGAAGGTTGGACAGGGGACAATGAGCAGTTCTTC. Translated, it gives CASSGEGWTGDNEQFF.

This clone occurred many times. The chain carries TRBV6-4 and TRBJ2-2, with 10 bases fitting TRBD2. Trimming at V came to 5 bases and at J to 4 bases, leaving 7 bases not matched to a gene. CDR1 MRHNA and CDR2 SNTAGT come from the germline V gene. The CDR3 runs to 16 residues. In DNA, the CDR3 is TGTGCCAGCAGTCCCACTAGCGGGGACCTCACCGGGGAGCTGTTTTTT. Protein: CASSPTSGDLTGELFF.

CDR3 loop: CASSFVDRDSGNTIYF. In nucleotides, the CDR3 is TGCGCCAGCAGCTTTGTCGACAGAGACTCTGGAAACACCATATATTTT. The rearrangement links TRBV5-1 to TRBJ1-3; weak D call: TRBD1 (5 bases). Germline loops: CDR1 SGHRS, CDR2 YFSETQ. The CDR3 totals 16 residues. V was pared by 2 bases and J by 0 bases, with 12 bases between. The variable domain in full, with the rest retrieved from reference TRBV5-1 and TRBJ1-3, is KAGVTQTPRYLIKTRGQQVTLSCSPISGHRSVSWYQQTPGQGLQFLFEYFSETQRNKGNFPGRFSGRQFSNSRSEMNVSTLELGDSALYLCASSFVDRDSGNTIYFGEGSWLTVV.

The rearrangement uses TRBV11-1 and TRBJ2-3; D is ambiguous. The CDR3 spans 12 residues. The germline V gene has CDR1 SGHAT and CDR2 FQDESV (reference sequence). Trimming stripped 1 base from V and 9 bases from J, with 8 bases between. DNA of the CDR3: TGTGCCAGCAGCTTAGGCGAGCCGACGCAGTATTTT. Its translation is CASSLGEPTQYF. The full variable domain, in which reference TRBV11-1 and TRBJ2-3 provide the parts outside the CDR3, is EAEVAQSPRYKITEKSQAVAFWCDPISGHATLYWYRQILGQGPELLVQFQDESVVDDSQLPKDRFSAERLKGVDSTLKIQPAELGDSAMYLCASSLGEPTQYFGPGTRLTVL.

CDR3 loop: CASSRRGLGAEAFF. CDR3 nucleotides: TGTGCCAGCAGCCGCAGGGGGCTGGGGGCTGAAGCTTTCTTT. The chain joins TRBV2 to TRBJ1-1; 8 bases fit TRBD1. The trim removed 6 bases at V and 6 bases at J, leaving 9 bases unmatched. Germline V CDR1 and CDR2: SNHLY, FYNNEI. The CDR3 covers 14 residues.

Regarding this clone: Other DNA sequences within the sample encode an identical CDR3. V and J are TRBV6-5 and TRBJ2-7, with TRBD2 matching 7 bases. With V trimmed by 0 bases and J by 0 bases, 2 bases remained unmatched. Looked up from germline, CDR1 is MNHEY and CDR2 is SVGAGI. The CDR3 covers 15 residues. CDR3 DNA: TGTGCCAGCAGTTACTCGCGGGGGAACTCCTACGAGCAGTACTTC. Translating it yields CASSYSRGNSYEQYF.

The chain is built from TRBV4-1 and TRBJ1-1; TRBD1 matches at 8 bases. Germline trimming cut 4 bases from V and 2 bases from J; bases unmatched to any gene: 6. The CDR3 has 15 amino acids. Looked up from germline, CDR1 is MGHRA and CDR2 is YSYEKL. DNA of the CDR3: TGCGCCAGCAGCCGCCCGGACAGGGATAACACTGAAGCTTTCTTT. Amino acids: CASSRPDRDNTEAFF.

V gene TRBV4-1 combines with J gene TRBJ2-2, with TRBD2 matching 10 bases. CDR3 length equals 19 residues. Germline values: CDR1 MGHRA, CDR2 YSYEKL. Trimming cost V 0 bases and J 3 bases; bases outside gene matches: 10. The chain's CDR3 is CASSQDENELAGHTGELFF. CDR3 DNA sequence: TGCGCCAGCAGCCAAGATGAAAATGAACTAGCGGGACACACCGGGGAGCTGTTTTTT.

This clone was recorded a few times. The chain is built from TRBV28 and TRBJ2-7, with 9 bases identical to TRBD2. The CDR3 covers 16 residues. V was clipped by 1 base and J by 2 bases; unmatched bases: 6. Germline values: CDR1 MDHEN, CDR2 SYDVKM. Here the CDR3 DNA reads TGTGCCAGCAGTTTATTCCCGACTAGCGGAACCTACGAGCAGTACTTC. This gives the protein CASSLFPTSGTYEQYF.

The chain combines TRBV6-5 with TRBJ1-4; possibly TRBD1 for D (5 bases). Germline CDR1 is MNHEY and CDR2 is SVGAGI. V lost 5 bases and J lost 8, with 15 bases in between. This CDR3 has 14 residues. The CDR3 loop reads CASSPSGLWEKLFF. DNA of the CDR3: TGTGCCAGCAGTCCCTCGGGACTTTGGGAAAAACTGTTTTTT.

This chain links TRBV9 with TRBJ1-1, with D maybe TRBD1 (5 bases). V was trimmed by 4 bases and J by 4 bases, leaving 14 bases between them. CDR3 length: 14 residues. In germline, CDR1 is SGDLS, CDR2 YYNGEE. In nucleotides, the CDR3 is TGTGCCAGCAGCTTAGACGCGGGGGGCACTGAAGCTTTCTTT. It is translated as CASSLDAGGTEAFF.

This rearrangement joins TRBV11-2 to TRBJ1-2; TRBD1 matches at 9 bases. Losses at the gene ends were 6 bases for V and 7 bases for J; bases not matched to a gene: 9. The CDR3 contains 14 residues. CDR1 is SGHAT, CDR2 FQNNGV, per germline. CDR3 coding DNA: TGTGCCAGCAGGCCTCCGGGACAGGGATCTGGCTACACCTTC. The encoded protein is CASRPPGQGSGYTF.

This chain connects TRBV5-8 to TRBJ2-7; D ambiguous. From germline, CDR1 is SGHTS and CDR2 YDEGEE. CDR3 length: 12 residues. V was trimmed by 4 bases and J by 5 bases, leaving 10 bases between them. The CDR3 protein is CASSPAVDEQYF. The CDR3 nucleotides are TGTGCCAGCAGCCCGGCGGTGGACGAGCAGTACTTC.

V and J are TRBV7-9 and TRBJ1-5; no clear D. In germline, CDR1 is SEHNR, CDR2 FQNEAQ (reference sequence). With 8 bases removed from V and 2 bases from J, the gap between germline ends came to 10 bases. The CDR3 totals 13 residues. The CDR3 DNA is TGTGCCAGCGCGAGTGATGGCAATCAGCCCCAGCATTTT. It specifies CASASDGNQPQHF.

The rearrangement links TRBV29-1 to TRBJ1-4, with TRBD1 matching 9 bases. The CDR3 sequence is 14 residues long. Germline trimming cut 6 bases from V and 8 bases from J; bases unmatched to any gene: 10. Germline CDR1 is SQVTM and CDR2 is ANQGSEA. DNA of the CDR3: TGCAGCGTCGCCACCGGGACAGGGTCCGAAAAACTGTTTTTT. It encodes CSVATGTGSEKLFF.

This chain joins TRBV9 and TRBJ2-7; D possibly corresponds to TRBD1 (5 bases). The CDR3 totals 15 residues. Germline CDR1 reads SGDLS; CDR2 reads YYNGEE. Trimming removed 0 bases at V and 1 base at J, with 11 bases between. In DNA, the CDR3 is TGTGCCAGCAGCGTAGCGCAGGGCCTTTCCTACGAGCAGTACTTC. Translation: CASSVAQGLSYEQYF.

In its sample, this clone was seen once. The rearrangement joins TRBV6-5 to TRBJ2-3; possibly TRBD1 for D (5 bases). The germline V gene has CDR1 MNHEY and CDR2 SVGAGI. The CDR3 has 15 residues. V was pared by 10 bases and J by 0 bases, with 17 bases between. The CDR3 coding sequence is TGTGCCACTCGGACACTCTCCTCTAGCACAGATACGCAGTATTTT. It yields the protein CATRTLSSSTDTQYF.

The rearrangement joins TRBV6-5 to TRBJ1-2; 7 nucleotides line up with TRBD1. J gave up 5 bases and V 4 bases, and 7 bases lay outside the gene matches. Germline assignment: CDR1 MNHEY and CDR2 SVGAGI. The CDR3 contains 14 residues. The CDR3 reads CASSWGQHSYGYTF. CDR3 coding DNA: TGTGCCAGCAGTTGGGGACAGCACTCTTATGGCTACACCTTC.